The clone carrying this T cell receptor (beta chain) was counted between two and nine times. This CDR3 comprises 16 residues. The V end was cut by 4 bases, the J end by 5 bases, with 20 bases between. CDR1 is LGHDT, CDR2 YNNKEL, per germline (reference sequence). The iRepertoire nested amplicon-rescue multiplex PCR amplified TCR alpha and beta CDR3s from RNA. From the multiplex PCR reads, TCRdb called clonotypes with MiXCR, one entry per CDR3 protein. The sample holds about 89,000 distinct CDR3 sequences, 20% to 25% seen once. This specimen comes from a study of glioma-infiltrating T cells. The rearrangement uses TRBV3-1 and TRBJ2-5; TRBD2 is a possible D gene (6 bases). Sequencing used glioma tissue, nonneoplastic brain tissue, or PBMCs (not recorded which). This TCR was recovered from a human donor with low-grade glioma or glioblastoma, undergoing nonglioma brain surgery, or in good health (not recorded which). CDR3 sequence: CASSPQRVRERETQYF. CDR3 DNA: TGTGCCAGCAGCCCTCAGCGGGTACGAGAGCGGGAGACCCAGTACTTC.